The present T cell receptor (beta chain) was sequenced within a study of regulatory T cells in long-lasting Graves disease. Study-level findings and limits: Analyses excluded thyroid tissue, covering peripheral blood alone. Persistent disease was associated with favored TRBV28 usage and with favored use of TRBJ1-2 and TRBJ2-5. Whereas 950 to 1,000 public clonotypes were shared by new patients, persistent patients shared more, at about 2,500. Persistent Graves' patients possessed reduced TCR diversity relative to recently diagnosed ones.

This clonotype was seen many times. Its cognate antigen is unknown. The time point was: persistent/refractory GD, antithyroid drugs over 5 years with positive TRAb. From PBMCs, RNA was extracted and then used to make the TCR library. This CDR3 comprises 14 residues. The V gene end was trimmed by 5 bases and the J gene end by 7 bases; junction bases not matched to a gene: 2. Germline V lookup: CDR1 SNHLY, CDR2 FYNNEI. iRepertoire HTBI primers and Arm-PCR of CDR3 regions built TCR beta libraries. TCRdb recomputed calls from the multiplex PCR reads with MiXCR, one row per CDR3 protein. The repertoire consists of 500,000 to 800,000 distinct CDR3 sequences, with around 30% occurring once and the leading ten covering under 55%.

The sequencing here drew on peripheral blood mononuclear cells (PBMCs), taken when the disease was refractory, from a patient treated with antithyroid drugs. The V call is TRBV2, the J call TRBJ1-6, with 10 nucleotides matching TRBD1. This sequence originates from a female donor with Graves disease. CDR3 nucleotide sequence: TGTGCCAGCAGTCGACAGGGGGCGAATTCACCCCTCCACTTT. It specifies CASSRQGANSPLHF.